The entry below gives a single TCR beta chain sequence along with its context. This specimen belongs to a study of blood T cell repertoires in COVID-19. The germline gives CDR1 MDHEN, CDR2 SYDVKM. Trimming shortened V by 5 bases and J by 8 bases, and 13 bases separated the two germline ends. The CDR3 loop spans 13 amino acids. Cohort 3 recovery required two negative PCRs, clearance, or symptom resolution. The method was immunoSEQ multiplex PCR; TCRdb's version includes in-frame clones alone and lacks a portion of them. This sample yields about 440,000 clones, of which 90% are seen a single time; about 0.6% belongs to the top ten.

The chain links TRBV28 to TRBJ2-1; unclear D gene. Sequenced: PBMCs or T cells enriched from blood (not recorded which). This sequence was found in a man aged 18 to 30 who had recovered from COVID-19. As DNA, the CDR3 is TGTGCCAGCAGTCCATCAGACCGGGATGAGCAGTTCTTC. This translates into CASSPSDRDEQFF.